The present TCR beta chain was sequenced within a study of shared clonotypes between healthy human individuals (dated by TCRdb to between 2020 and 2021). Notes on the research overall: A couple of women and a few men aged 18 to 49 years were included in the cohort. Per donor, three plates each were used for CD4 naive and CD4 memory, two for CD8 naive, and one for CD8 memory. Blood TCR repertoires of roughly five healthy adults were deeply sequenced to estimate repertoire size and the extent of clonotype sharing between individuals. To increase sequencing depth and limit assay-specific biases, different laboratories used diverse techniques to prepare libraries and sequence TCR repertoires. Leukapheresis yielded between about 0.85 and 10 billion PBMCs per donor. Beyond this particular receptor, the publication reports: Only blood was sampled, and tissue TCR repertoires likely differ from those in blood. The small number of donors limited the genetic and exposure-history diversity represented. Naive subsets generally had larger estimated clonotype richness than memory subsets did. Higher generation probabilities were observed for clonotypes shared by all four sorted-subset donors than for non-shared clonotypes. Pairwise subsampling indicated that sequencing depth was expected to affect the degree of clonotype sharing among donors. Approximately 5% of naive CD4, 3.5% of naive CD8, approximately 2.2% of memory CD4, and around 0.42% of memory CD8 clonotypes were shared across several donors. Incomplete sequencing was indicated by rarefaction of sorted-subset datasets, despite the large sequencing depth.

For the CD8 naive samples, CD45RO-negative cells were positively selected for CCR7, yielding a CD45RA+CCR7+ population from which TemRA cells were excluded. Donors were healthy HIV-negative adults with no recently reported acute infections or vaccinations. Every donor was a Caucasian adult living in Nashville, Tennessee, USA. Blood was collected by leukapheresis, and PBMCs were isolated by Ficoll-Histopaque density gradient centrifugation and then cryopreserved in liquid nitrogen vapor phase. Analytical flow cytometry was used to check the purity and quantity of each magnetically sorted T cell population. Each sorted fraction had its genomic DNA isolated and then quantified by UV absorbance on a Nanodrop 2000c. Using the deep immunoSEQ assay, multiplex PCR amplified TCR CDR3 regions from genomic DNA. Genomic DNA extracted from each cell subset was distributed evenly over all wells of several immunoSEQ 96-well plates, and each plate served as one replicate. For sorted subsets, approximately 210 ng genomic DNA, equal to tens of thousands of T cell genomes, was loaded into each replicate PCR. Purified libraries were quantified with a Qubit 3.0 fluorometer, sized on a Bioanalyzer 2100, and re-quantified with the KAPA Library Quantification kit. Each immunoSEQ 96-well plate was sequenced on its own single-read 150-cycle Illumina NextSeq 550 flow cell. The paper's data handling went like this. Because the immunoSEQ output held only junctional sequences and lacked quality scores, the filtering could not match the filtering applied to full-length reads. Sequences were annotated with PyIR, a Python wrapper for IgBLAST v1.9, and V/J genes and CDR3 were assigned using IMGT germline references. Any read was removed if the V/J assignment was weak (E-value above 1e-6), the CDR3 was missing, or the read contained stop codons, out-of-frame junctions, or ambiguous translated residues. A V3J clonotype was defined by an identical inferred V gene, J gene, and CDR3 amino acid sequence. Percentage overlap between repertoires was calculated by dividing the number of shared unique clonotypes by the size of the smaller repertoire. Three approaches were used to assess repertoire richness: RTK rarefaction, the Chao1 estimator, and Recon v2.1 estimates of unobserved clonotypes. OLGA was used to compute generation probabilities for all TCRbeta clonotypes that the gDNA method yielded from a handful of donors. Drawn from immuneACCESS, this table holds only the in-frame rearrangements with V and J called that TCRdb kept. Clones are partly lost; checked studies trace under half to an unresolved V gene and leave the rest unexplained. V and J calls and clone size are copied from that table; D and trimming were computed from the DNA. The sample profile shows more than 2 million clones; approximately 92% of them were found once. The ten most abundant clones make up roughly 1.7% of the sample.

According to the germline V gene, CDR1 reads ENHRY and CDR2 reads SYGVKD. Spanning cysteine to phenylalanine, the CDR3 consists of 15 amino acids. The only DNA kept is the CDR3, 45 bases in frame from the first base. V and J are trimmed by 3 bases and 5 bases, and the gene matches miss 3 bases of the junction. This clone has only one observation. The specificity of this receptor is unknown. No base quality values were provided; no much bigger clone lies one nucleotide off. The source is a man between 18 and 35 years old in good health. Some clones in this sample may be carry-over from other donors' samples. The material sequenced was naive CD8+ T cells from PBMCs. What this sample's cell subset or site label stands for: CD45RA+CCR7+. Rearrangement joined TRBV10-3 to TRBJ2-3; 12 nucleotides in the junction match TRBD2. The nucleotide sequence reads TGTGCCATCAGTGAAGCTAGCGGGAGGGTAGATACGCAGTATTTT. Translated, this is CAISEASGRVDTQYF.